The 7 T cell receptor beta chains given below trace back to one sample, sequenced in a study of blood T cell repertoires in COVID-19. This table comes from immunoSEQ multiplex PCR, and its TCRdb copy is limited to in-frame clones, with some not included. This table has 100,000 to 150,000 clones, around four fifths appearing once. Material: peripheral blood. All receptors derive from a human donor in a cohort sampled during active COVID-19.

The rearrangement uses TRBV7-6 and TRBJ2-2; 8 nucleotides align to TRBD1. CDR3 length: 15 residues. The V segment lost 6 bases and the J segment 6 bases; nucleotides outside the gene matches: 9. The germline CDR1 and CDR2 sequences are SGHVS and FNYEAQ. In DNA form, the CDR3 reads TGTGCCAGCAGTCTTCAAACAGGGGGTTCCGGGGAGCTGTTTTTT. It codes for CASSLQTGGSGELFF.

The V and J genes are TRBV10-2 and TRBJ2-1; 10 nucleotides line up with TRBD1. The CDR3 loop spans 16 amino acids. J was trimmed by 8 bases and V by 6 bases; bases with no gene match: 13. Germline V lookup: CDR1 WSHSY, CDR2 SAAADI. The chain's CDR3 is CASSDLRTGGKDEQFF. The CDR3 coding sequence is TGCGCCAGCAGCGACTTGAGGACAGGGGGAAAGGATGAGCAGTTCTTC.

This clone appeared a few times. The J gene is TRBJ2-1, the V gene TRBV5-4; D is undetermined. The length of the CDR3 is 11 residues. V lost 2 bases, J lost 8 bases, and 5 bases lay in between. Germline values: CDR1 SGHNT, CDR2 YYREEE (reference sequence). The CDR3 spells CASSFEYEQFF. CDR3 DNA sequence: TGTGCCAGCAGCTTTGAGTATGAGCAGTTCTTC.

Written as DNA, the CDR3 is TGTGCCAGTAGTGGGTGGGGGCCCGGCAACACTGAAGCTTTCTTT. It encodes CASSGWGPGNTEAFF. The chain joins TRBV19 to TRBJ1-1; D possibly corresponds to TRBD1 (6 bases). Germline CDR1 and CDR2: LNHDA and SQIVND (reference sequence). The CDR3 is 15 residues long. V was clipped by 5 bases and J by 2 bases, with 15 bases between them.

The chain links TRBV13 to TRBJ2-6; D is ambiguous. CDR3 length: 14 residues. The V gene's germline CDR1 is PRHDT and CDR2 FYEKMQ (reference sequence). Trimming pared 5 bases from V and 0 bases from J, leaving 5 bases between. CDR3 DNA: TGTGCCAGCAGCCCCCGCTCTGGGGCCAACGTCCTGACTTTC. Amino acids: CASSPRSGANVLTF.

This clone occurred many times. The V gene is TRBV24-1, the J gene TRBJ1-2; D perhaps matches TRBD1 (6 bases). The CDR3 is 16 amino acids. The germline V gene encodes CDR1 KGHDR and CDR2 SFDVKD. V was clipped by 3 bases and J by 0 bases, with 13 bases between them. CDR3 sequence (DNA): TGTGCCACCAGTGATCAAACCGGGACAACTAACTATGGCTACACCTTC. It encodes CATSDQTGTTNYGYTF.

CDR3 region: CASRETGYHGYTF. The CDR3 DNA is TGTGCCAGCAGGGAGACAGGGTACCATGGCTACACCTTC. The chain carries TRBV6-5 and TRBJ1-2, with 7 positions matching TRBD1. The germline V gene has CDR1 MNHEY and CDR2 SVGAGI. The CDR3 length is 13 residues. With 6 bases clipped from V and 6 bases from J, the junction kept 7 bases outside the gene matches.